These 2 T cell receptor beta chains originate from one sample sequenced in a study of blood T cell repertoires in COVID-19 (dated by TCRdb to about 2020). Library method: the immunoSEQ multiplex PCR assay. As stored in TCRdb, this immuneACCESS dataset retains in-frame rearrangements with V and J assigned. A fraction of the clones does not appear; measured against another copy, unresolved V genes explain less than half of the discrepancy, and the remainder lacks a known reason. This sample gives under 140,000 clones in total; about 80% of them show up just once. Around 4% of the sample belongs to the ten largest clones. Sequencing was performed on peripheral blood. These receptors were obtained from an elderly woman with acute or convalescent COVID-19.

The chain joins TRBV21-1 to TRBJ2-7; TRBD1, the D gene given by the table, was not confirmed from the DNA. TRBV21-1 is recorded as a pseudogene. This CDR3 contains 15 residues. The CDR3 nucleotides are TGTGCCAGCAGCGTAGACACAGGGTTTTCCGGAGAGCAGTACTTC. The encoded protein is CASSVDTGFSGEQYF.

This chain uses TRBV9 with TRBJ1-6; 10 bases are a match to TRBD1. The length of the CDR3 is 16 residues. Germline CDR1 SGDLS, CDR2 YYNGEE. Losses at the gene ends were 2 bases for V and 9 bases for J; bases not matched to a gene: 8. CDR3 DNA sequence: TGTGCCAGCAGCGTGGAACCGGGACAGGGGACTTCACCCCTCCACTTT. Translating it yields CASSVEPGQGTSPLHF.